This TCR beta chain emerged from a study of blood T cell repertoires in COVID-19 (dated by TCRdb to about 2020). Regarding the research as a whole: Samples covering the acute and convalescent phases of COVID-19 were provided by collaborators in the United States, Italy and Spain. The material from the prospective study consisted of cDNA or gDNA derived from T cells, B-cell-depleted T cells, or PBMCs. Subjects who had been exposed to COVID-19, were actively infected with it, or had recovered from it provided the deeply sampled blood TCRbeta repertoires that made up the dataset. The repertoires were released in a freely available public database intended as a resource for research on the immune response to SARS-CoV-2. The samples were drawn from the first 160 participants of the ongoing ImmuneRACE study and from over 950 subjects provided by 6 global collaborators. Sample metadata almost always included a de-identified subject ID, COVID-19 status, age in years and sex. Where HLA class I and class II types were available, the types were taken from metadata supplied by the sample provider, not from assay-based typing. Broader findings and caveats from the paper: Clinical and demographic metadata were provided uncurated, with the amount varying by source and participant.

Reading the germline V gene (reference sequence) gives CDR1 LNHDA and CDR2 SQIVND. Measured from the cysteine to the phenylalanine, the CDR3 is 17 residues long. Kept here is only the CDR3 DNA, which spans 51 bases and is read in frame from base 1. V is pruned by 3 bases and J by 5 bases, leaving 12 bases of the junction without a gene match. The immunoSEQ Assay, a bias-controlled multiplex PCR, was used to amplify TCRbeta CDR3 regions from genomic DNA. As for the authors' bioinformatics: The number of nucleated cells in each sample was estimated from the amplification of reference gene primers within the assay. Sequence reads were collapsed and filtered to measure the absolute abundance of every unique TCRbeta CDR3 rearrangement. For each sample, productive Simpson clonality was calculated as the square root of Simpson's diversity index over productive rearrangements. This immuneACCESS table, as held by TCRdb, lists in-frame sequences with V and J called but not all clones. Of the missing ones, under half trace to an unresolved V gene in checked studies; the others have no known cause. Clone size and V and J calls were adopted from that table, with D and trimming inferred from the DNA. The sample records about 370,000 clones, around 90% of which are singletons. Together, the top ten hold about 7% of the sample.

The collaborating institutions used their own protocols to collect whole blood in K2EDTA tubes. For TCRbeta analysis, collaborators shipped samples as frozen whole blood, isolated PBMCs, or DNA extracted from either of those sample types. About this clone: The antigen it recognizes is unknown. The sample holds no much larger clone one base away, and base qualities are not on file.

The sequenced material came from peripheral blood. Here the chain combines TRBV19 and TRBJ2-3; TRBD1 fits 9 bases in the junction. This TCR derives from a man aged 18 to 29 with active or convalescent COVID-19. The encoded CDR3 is CASSMLVGQGGLDTQYF. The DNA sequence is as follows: TGTGCCAGTAGTATGCTTGTGGGACAGGGTGGACTAGATACGCAGTATTTT.